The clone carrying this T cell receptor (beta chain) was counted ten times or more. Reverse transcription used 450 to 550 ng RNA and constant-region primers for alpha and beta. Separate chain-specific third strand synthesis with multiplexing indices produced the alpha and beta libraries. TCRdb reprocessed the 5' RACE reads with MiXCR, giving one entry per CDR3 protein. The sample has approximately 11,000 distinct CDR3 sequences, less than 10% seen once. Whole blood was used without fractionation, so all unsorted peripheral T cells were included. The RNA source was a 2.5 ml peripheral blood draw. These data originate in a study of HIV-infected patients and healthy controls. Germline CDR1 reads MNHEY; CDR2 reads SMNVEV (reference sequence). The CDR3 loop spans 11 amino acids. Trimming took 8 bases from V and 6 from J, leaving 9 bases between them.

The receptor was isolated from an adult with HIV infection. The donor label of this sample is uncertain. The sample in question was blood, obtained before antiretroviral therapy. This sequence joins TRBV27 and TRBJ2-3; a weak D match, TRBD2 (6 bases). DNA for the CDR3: TGTGCCAGCTTCCGGGGGGATACGCAGTATTTT. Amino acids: CASFRGDTQYF.